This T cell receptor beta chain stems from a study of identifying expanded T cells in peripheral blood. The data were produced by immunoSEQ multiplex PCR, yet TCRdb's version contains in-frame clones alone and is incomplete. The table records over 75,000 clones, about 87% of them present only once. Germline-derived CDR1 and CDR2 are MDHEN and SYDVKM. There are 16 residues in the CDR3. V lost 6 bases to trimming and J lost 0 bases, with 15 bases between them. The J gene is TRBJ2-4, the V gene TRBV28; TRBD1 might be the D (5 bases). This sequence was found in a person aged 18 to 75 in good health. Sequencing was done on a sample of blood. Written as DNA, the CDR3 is TGTGCCAGCAGCCAACCGACAGACTTAGCCAAAAACATTCAGTACTTC. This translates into CASSQPTDLAKNIQYF.